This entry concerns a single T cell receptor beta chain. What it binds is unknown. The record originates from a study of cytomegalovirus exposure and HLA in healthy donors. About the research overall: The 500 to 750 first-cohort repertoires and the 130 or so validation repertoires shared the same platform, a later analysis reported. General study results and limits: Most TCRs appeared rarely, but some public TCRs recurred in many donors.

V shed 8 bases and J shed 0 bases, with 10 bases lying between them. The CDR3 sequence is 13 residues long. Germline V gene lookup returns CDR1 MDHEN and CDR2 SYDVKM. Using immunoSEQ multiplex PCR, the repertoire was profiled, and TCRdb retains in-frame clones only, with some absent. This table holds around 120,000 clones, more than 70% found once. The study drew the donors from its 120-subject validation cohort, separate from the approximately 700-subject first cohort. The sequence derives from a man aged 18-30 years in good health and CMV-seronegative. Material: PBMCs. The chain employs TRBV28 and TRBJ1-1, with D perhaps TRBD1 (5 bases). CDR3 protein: CASGPTVNTEAFF. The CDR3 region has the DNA TGTGCCAGCGGCCCGACAGTGAACACTGAAGCTTTCTTT.